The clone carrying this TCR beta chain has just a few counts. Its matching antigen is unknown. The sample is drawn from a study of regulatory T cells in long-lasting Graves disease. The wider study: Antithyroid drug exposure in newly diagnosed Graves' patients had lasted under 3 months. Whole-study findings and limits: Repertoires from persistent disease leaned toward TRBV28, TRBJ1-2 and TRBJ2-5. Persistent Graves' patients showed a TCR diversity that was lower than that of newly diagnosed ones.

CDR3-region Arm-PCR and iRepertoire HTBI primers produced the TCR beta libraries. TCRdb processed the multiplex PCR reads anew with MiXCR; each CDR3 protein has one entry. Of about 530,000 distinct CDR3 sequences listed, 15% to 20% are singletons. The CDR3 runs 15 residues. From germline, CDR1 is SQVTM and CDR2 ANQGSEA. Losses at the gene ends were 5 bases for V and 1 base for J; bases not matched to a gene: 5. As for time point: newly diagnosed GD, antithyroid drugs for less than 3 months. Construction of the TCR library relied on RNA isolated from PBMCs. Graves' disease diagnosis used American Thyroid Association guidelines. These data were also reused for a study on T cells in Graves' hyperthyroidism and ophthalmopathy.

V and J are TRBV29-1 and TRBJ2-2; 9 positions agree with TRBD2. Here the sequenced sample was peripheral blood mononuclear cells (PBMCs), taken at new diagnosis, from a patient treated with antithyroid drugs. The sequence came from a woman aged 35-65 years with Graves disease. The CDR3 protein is CSVRSGGMNTGELFF. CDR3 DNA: TGCAGCGTTCGTAGCGGGGGTATGAACACCGGGGAGCTGTTTTTT.